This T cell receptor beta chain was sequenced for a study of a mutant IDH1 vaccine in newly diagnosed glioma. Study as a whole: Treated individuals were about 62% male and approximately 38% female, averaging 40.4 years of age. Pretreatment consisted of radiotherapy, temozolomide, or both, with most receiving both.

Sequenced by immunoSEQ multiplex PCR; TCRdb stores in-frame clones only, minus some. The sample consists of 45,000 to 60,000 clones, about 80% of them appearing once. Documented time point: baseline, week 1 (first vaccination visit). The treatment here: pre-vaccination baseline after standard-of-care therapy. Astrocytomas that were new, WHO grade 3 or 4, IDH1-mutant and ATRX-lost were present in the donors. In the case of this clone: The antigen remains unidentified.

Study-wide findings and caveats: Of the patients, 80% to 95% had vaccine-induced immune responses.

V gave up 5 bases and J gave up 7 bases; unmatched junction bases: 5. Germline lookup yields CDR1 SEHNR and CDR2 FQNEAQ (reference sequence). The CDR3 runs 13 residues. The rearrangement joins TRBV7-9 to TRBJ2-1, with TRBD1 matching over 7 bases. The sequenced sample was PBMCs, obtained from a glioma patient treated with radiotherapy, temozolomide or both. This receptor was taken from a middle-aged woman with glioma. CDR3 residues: CASSRDSSNEQFF. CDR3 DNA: TGTGCCAGCAGCCGGGACAGTTCGAATGAGCAGTTCTTC.